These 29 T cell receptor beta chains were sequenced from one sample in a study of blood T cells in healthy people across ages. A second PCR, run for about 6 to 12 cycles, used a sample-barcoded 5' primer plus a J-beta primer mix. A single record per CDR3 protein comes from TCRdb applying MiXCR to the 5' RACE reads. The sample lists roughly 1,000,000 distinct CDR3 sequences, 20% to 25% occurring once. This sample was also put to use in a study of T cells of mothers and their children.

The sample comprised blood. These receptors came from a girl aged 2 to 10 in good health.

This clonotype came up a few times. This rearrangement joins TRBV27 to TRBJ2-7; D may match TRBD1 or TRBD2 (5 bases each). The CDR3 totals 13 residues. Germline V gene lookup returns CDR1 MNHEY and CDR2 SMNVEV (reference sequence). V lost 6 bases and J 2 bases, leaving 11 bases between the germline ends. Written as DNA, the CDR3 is TGTGCCAGCAGGAGGGGCTCGGCCTACGAGCAGTACTTC. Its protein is CASRRGSAYEQYF.

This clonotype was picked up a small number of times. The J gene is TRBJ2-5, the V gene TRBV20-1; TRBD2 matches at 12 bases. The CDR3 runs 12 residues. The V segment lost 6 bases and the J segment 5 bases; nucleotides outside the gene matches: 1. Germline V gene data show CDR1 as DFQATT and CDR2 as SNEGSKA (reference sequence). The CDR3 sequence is CSAGTSGETQYF. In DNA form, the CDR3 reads TGCAGTGCGGGGACTAGCGGGGAGACCCAGTACTTC.

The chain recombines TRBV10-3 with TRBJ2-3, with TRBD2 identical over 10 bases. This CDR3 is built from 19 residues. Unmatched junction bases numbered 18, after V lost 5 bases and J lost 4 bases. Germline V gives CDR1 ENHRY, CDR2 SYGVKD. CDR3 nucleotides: TGTGCCATCAGTAAGTTGACTAGCGGGCCAAACGAAGAGTCAGATACGCAGTATTTT. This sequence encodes CAISKLTSGPNEESDTQYF.

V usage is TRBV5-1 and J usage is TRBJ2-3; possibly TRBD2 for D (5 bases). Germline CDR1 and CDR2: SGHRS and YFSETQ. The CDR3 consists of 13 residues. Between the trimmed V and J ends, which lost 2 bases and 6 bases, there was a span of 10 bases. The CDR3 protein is CASSFDWRDTQYF. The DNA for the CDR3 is TGCGCCAGCAGCTTTGACTGGAGGGATACGCAGTATTTT.

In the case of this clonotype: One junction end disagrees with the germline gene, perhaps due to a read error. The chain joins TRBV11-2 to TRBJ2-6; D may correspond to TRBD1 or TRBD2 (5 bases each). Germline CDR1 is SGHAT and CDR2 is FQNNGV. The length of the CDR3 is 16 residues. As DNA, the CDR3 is TGTGCCAGCAGCTTGGGACGTTACTCTGGGGCCAGCGTCCTGACTTTC. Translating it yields CASSLGRYSGASVLTF.

In DNA, the CDR3 is TGTGCCAGCAGCTTAGCTTCTTTCGGGGCCAACGTCCTGACTTTC. Its translation: CASSLASFGANVLTF. The gene calls are TRBV7-8 and TRBJ2-6; no firm D call. Per germline, CDR1 SGHVS and CDR2 FQNEAQ. The CDR3 is made up of 15 amino acids. V dropped 0 bases and J dropped 4 bases, with 7 bases sitting between them.

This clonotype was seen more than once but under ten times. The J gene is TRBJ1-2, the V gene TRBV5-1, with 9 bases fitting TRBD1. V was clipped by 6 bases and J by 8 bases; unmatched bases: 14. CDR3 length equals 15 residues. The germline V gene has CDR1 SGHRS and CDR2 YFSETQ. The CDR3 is CASIETPGQGRGYTF. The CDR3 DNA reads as TGCGCCAGCATAGAGACCCCGGGACAGGGAAGAGGCTACACCTTC.

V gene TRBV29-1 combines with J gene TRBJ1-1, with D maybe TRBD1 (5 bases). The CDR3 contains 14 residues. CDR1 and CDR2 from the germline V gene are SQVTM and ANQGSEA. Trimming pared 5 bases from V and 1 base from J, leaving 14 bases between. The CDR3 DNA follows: TGCAGCGTTCTTCCTGGGGCCGCGAACACTGAAGCTTTCTTT. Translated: CSVLPGAANTEAFF.

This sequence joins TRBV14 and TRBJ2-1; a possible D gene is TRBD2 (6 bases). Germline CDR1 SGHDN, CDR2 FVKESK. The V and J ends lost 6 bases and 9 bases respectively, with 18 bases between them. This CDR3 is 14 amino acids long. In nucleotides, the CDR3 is TGTGCCAGCAGTCCCGATTTACGGGGGAGTGAGCAGTTCTTC. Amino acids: CASSPDLRGSEQFF.

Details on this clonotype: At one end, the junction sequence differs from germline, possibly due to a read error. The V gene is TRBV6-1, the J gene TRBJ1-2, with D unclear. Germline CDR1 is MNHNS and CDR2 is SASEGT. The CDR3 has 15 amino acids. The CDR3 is CASMNAANRHYGYTF. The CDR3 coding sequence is TGCGCCAGCATGAACGCAGCGAACCGTCACTATGGCTACACCTTC.

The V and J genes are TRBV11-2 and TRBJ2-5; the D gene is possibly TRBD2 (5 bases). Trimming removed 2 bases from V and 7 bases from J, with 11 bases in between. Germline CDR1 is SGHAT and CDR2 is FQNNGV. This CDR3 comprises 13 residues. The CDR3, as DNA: TGTGCCAGCAGCTTAATCGTCGGAGGGACCCAGTACTTC. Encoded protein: CASSLIVGGTQYF.

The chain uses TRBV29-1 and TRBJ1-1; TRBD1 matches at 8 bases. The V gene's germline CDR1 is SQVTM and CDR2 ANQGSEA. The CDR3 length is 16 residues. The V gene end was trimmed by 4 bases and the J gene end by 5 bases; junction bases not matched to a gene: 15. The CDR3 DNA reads TGCAGCGTTGGGGGGGGAATGACAGGGGATGGAACTGAAGCTTTCTTT. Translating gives CSVGGGMTGDGTEAFF.

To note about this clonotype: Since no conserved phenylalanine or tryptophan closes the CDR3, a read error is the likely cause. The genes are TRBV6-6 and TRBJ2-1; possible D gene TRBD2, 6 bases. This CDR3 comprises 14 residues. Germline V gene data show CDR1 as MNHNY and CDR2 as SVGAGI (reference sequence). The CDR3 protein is CTSRDGGPNNEQFL. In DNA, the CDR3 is TGTACCAGCAGGGACGGAGGGCCTAACAATGAGCAGTTCCTC.

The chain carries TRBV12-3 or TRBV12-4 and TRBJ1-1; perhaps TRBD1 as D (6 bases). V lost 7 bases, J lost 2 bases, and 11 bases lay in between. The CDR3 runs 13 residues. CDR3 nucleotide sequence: TGTGCCAGCAATGCGGGACACAACACTGAAGCTTTCTTT. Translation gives CASNAGHNTEAFF.

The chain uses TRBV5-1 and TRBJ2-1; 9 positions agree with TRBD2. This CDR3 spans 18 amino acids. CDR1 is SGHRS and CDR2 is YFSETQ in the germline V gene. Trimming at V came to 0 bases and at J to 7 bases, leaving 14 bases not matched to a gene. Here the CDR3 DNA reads TGCGCCAGCAGCTTGGCTGGTAGCGGGAGCGTTGAGAAGAATGAGCAGTTCTTC. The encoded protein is CASSLAGSGSVEKNEQFF.

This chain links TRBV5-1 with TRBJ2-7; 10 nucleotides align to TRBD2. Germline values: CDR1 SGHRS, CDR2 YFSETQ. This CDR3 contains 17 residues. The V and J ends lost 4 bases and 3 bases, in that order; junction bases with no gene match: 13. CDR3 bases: TGCGCCAGCAGCGTGACGACTAGCGGGTACAGCCGCTACGAGCAGTACTTC. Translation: CASSVTTSGYSRYEQYF. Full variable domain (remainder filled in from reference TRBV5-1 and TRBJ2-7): KAGVTQTPRYLIKTRGQQVTLSCSPISGHRSVSWYQQTPGQGLQFLFEYFSETQRNKGNFPGRFSGRQFSNSRSEMNVSTLELGDSALYLCASSVTTSGYSRYEQYFGPGTRLTVT.

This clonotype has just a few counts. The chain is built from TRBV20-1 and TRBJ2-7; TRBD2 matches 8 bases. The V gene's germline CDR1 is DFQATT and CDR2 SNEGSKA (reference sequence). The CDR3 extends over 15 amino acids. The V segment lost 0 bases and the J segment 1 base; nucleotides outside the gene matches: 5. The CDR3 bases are TGCAGTGCTAGAGAATCGGCGGGAGGATCCTACGAGCAGTACTTC. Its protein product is CSARESAGGSYEQYF.

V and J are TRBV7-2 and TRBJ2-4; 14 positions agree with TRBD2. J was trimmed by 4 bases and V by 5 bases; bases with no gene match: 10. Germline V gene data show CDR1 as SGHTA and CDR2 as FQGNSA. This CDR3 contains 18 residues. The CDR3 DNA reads TGTGCCAGCAGCGCCCTGGGACTAGCGGGGGCCCTTAAAAACATTCAGTACTTC. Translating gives CASSALGLAGALKNIQYF.

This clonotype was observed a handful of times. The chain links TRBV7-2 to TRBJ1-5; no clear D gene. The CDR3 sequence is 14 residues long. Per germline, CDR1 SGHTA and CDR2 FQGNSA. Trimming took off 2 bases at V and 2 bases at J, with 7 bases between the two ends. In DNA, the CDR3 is TGTGCCAGCAGCTTAAATTGGCGCAATCAGCCCCAGCATTTT. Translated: CASSLNWRNQPQHF. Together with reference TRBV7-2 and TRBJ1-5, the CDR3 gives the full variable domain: GAGVSQSPSNKVTEKGKDVELRCDPISGHTALYWYRQSLGQGLEFLIYFQGNSAPDKSGLPSDRFSAERTGGSVSTLTIQRTQQEDSAVYLCASSLNWRNQPQHFGDGTRLSIL.

The CDR3 protein is CSVTQVNNEQFF. DNA of the CDR3: TGCAGCGTAACACAGGTTAACAATGAGCAGTTCTTC. The chain uses TRBV29-1 and TRBJ2-5; TRBD1 is a possible D gene (5 bases). The DNA end favors TRBJ2-1, so the J call may be wrong. The CDR3 has 12 amino acids. CDR1 SQVTM and CDR2 ANQGSEA come from the germline V gene.

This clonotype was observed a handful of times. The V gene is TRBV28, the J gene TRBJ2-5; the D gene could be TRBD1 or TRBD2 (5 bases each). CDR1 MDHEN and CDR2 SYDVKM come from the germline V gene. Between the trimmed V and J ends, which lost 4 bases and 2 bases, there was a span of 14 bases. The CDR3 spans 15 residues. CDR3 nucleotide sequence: TGTGCCAGCAGTTCCCTGGGACGTTCTCAAGAGACCCAGTACTTC. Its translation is CASSSLGRSQETQYF.

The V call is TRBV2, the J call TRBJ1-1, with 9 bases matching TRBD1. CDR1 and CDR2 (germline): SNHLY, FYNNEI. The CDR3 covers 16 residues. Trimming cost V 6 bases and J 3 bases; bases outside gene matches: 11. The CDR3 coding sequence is TGTGCCAGCAGACCCGGGACAGGGTTGGTTCACACTGAAGCTTTCTTT. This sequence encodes CASRPGTGLVHTEAFF. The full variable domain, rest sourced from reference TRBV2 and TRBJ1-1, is EPEVTQTPSHQVTQMGQEVILRCVPISNHLYFYWYRQILGQKVEFLVSFYNNEISEKSEIFDDQFSVERPDGSNFTLKIRSTKLEDSAMYFCASRPGTGLVHTEAFFGQGTRLTVV.

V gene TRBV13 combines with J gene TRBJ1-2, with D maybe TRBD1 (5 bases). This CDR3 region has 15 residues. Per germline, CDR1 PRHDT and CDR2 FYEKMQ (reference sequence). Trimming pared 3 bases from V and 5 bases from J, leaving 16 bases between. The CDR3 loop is CASSFEGLPLYGYTF. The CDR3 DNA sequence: TGTGCCAGCAGCTTCGAGGGACTCCCTCTTTATGGCTACACCTTC.

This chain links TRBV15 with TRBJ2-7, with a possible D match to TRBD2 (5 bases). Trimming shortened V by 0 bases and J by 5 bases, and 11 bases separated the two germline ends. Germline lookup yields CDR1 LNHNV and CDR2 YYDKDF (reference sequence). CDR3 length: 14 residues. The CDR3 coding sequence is TGTGCCACCAGCAGAGATTTAGCTAGCCACGAGCAGTACTTC. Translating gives CATSRDLASHEQYF.

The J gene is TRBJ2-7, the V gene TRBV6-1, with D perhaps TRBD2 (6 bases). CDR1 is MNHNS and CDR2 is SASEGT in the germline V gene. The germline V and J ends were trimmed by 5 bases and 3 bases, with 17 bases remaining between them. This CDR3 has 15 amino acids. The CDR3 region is CASSQRWPGDYEQYF. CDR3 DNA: TGTGCCAGCAGTCAGAGGTGGCCGGGAGACTACGAGCAGTACTTC.

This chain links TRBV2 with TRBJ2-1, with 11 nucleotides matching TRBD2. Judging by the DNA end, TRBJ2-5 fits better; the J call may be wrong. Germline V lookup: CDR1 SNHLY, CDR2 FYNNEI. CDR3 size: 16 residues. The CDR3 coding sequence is TGTGCCAGCCCTTTGGTAGCGGGGGGGGTACAAGAGACCCAGTACTTC. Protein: CASPLVAGGVQETQYF.

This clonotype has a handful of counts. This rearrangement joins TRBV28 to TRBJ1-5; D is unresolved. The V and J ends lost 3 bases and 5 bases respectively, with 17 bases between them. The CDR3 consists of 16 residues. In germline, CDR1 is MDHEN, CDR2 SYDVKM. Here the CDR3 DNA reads TGTGCCAGCAGTTTTACCGGCAGCCCATTGTATCAGCCCCAGCATTTT. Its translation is CASSFTGSPLYQPQHF.

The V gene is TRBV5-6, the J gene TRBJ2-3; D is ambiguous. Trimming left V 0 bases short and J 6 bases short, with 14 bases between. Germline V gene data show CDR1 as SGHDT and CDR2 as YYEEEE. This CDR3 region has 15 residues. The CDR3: CASSLAGSTADTQYF. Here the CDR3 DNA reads TGTGCCAGCAGCTTGGCCGGGTCTACCGCTGATACGCAGTATTTT. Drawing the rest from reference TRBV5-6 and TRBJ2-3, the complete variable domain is DAGVTQSPTHLIKTRGQQVTLRCSPKSGHDTVSWYQQALGQGPQFIFQYYEEEERQRGNFPDRFSGHQFPNYSSELNVNALLLGDSALYLCASSLAGSTADTQYFGPGTRLTVL.

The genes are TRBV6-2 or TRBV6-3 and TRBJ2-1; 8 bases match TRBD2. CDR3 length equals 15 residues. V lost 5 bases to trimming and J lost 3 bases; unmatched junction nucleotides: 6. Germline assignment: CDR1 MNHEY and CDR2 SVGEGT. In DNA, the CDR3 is TGTGCCAGCAGTGACGGCGGGGGGTACTACAATGAGCAGTTCTTC. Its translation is CASSDGGGYYNEQFF.